Following are 23 T cell receptor beta chains from one sample sequenced in a study of cytomegalovirus exposure and HLA in healthy donors. Clones were sequenced by immunoSEQ multiplex PCR, and TCRdb holds only the in-frame ones, with some missing. This table has over 85,000 clones, around 93% appearing once. The sample comprised PBMCs. The source of these receptors is a woman between 25 and 40 years old in good health and CMV-seropositive.

Here the CDR3 reads CASSLGQHNEQFF. CDR3 nucleotide sequence: TGTGCCAGCAGCTTGGGACAGCACAATGAGCAGTTCTTC. The rearrangement links TRBV5-6 to TRBJ2-1; perhaps TRBD1 as D (5 bases). The germline V and J ends were trimmed by 0 bases and 5 bases, with 6 bases remaining between them. CDR1 and CDR2 (germline): SGHDT, YYEEEE. The CDR3 covers 13 residues.

The chain couples TRBV19 to TRBJ1-5; 10 bases map to TRBD1. Germline values: CDR1 LNHDA, CDR2 SQIVND (reference sequence). After removal of 0 bases from V and 5 bases from J, the junction contained 7 bases not matched to a gene. The CDR3 spans 17 residues. CDR3 sequence: CASSIDAPGQGYQPQHF. Here the CDR3 DNA reads TGTGCCAGTAGTATAGATGCTCCGGGACAGGGGTATCAGCCCCAGCATTTT.

The V gene is TRBV6-5, the J gene TRBJ2-1; TRBD2 might be the D (5 bases). The CDR3 spans 16 residues. Germline V CDR1 and CDR2: MNHEY, SVGAGI. Trimming took off 3 bases at V and 6 bases at J, with 18 bases between the two ends. CDR3 nucleotides: TGTGCCAGCAGTTATTCAGCTCCCGAGGGCGGCAATGAGCAGTTCTTC. The encoded protein is CASSYSAPEGGNEQFF.

The rearrangement joins TRBV9 to TRBJ2-1, with 7 bases identical to TRBD2. V gave up 1 base and J gave up 3 bases; unmatched junction bases: 4. CDR1 and CDR2 from the germline V gene are SGDLS and YYNGEE. This CDR3 comprises 15 residues. CDR3 loop: CASSVSLASYNEQFF. CDR3 coding DNA: TGTGCCAGCAGCGTATCACTAGCGAGCTACAATGAGCAGTTCTTC. Based on the CDR3 plus reference TRBV9 and TRBJ2-1, the full variable domain is DSGVTQTPKHLITATGQRVTLRCSPRSGDLSVYWYQQSLDQGLQFLIQYYNGEERAKGNILERFSAQQFPDLHSELNLSSLELGDSALYFCASSVSLASYNEQFFGPGTRLTVL.

The CDR3 reads CASSRDTHTGELFF. The CDR3 region has the DNA TGTGCCAGCTCTAGGGACACCCACACCGGGGAGCTGTTTTTT. The chain employs TRBV21-1 and TRBJ2-2; the table's D call TRBD1 went unverified against the DNA. TRBV21-1 is tagged as a pseudogene. The CDR3 has 14 amino acids.

J is TRBJ1-2 and V is TRBV29-1; D might be TRBD1 (6 bases). The CDR3 consists of 13 residues. V gave up 6 bases and J gave up 8 bases, with 19 bases separating them. CDR1 and CDR2 (germline): SQVTM, ANQGSEA. CDR3 coding DNA: TGCAGCGTCAAACCCCCAGGGGCTGCCGGCTACACCTTC. Its protein is CSVKPPGAAGYTF.

In this sample, this clone turned up once. The V gene is TRBV5-4, the J gene TRBJ2-5; D is perhaps TRBD2 (5 bases). Germline CDR1 and CDR2: SGHNT and YYREEE (reference sequence). V gave up 7 bases and J gave up 0 bases, with 16 bases separating them. This CDR3 spans 15 amino acids. The CDR3 region has the DNA TGTGCCAGCGGATCCGTGCGGGCTGACCAAGAGACCCAGTACTTC. Protein: CASGSVRADQETQYF.

The chain has TRBV5-1 and TRBJ1-2; no clear D. The ends were cut back, 5 bases at V and 1 base at J, with 6 bases in the middle. CDR1 is SGHRS and CDR2 is YFSETQ in the germline V gene. The CDR3 is made up of 12 amino acids. The CDR3 DNA sequence: TGCGCCAGCAGGACGGGTAACTATGGCTACACCTTC. As protein: CASRTGNYGYTF. Using reference TRBV5-1 and TRBJ1-2 for the parts outside the CDR3, the full variable domain is KAGVTQTPRYLIKTRGQQVTLSCSPISGHRSVSWYQQTPGQGLQFLFEYFSETQRNKGNFPGRFSGRQFSNSRSEMNVSTLELGDSALYLCASRTGNYGYTFGSGTRLTVV.

V gene TRBV5-1 combines with J gene TRBJ2-2; D is perhaps TRBD2 (6 bases). Germline V gene sequence: CDR1 SGHRS, CDR2 YFSETQ. The CDR3 loop spans 16 amino acids. Trimming left V 1 base short and J 7 bases short, with 17 bases between. CDR3 sequence reads: CASSLNGGGVFGELFF. The DNA for the CDR3 is TGCGCCAGCAGCTTGAATGGCGGAGGGGTGTTCGGGGAGCTGTTTTTT.

The chain employs TRBV7-7 and TRBJ2-2; 15 nucleotides align to TRBD2. V gave up 3 bases and J gave up 4 bases; unmatched junction bases: 6. CDR1 is SSHAT, CDR2 FNYEAQ, per germline (reference sequence). The CDR3 runs to 18 residues. The CDR3 DNA sequence: TGTGCCAGCAGCTTCTCGGGACTAGCGGGAGGTGGCACCGGGGAGCTGTTTTTT. Translated: CASSFSGLAGGGTGELFF.

This chain connects TRBV30 to TRBJ2-7; 7 bases match TRBD1. The V gene end was trimmed by 0 bases and the J gene end by 5 bases; junction bases not matched to a gene: 13. This CDR3 is 16 amino acids long. Looked up from germline, CDR1 is GTSNPN and CDR2 is SVGIG (reference sequence). CDR3 in DNA: TGTGCCTGGAGTGTAGGCCTTCCGGGACAGAGGGACGAGCAGTACTTC. Residues: CAWSVGLPGQRDEQYF.

V usage is TRBV5-4 and J usage is TRBJ2-7; 8 bases line up with TRBD2. Unmatched junction bases numbered 9, after V lost 4 bases and J lost 0 bases. CDR3 length: 16 residues. Germline V lookup: CDR1 SGHNT, CDR2 YYREEE (reference sequence). This CDR3 reads CASSPWGAGGSYEQYF. The CDR3 region has the DNA TGTGCCAGCAGCCCCTGGGGGGCGGGAGGCTCCTACGAGCAGTACTTC. Filled out from reference TRBV5-4 and TRBJ2-7, the complete variable domain reads ETGVTQSPTHLIKTRGQQVTLRCSSQSGHNTVSWYQQALGQGPQFIFQYYREEENGRGNFPPRFSGLQFPNYSSELNVNALELDDSALYLCASSPWGAGGSYEQYFGPGTRLTVT.

The CDR3 is CASRNRPTAMNNEQFF. CDR3 in DNA: TGTGCCAGCAGAAACCGTCCTACCGCGATGAACAATGAGCAGTTCTTC. This chain connects TRBV28 to TRBJ2-1; no definite D call. The length of the CDR3 is 16 residues. From germline, CDR1 is MDHEN and CDR2 SYDVKM. The ends were cut back, 6 bases at V and 5 bases at J, with 20 bases in the middle.

The chain carries TRBV5-4 and TRBJ1-2, with 8 bases matching TRBD1. The CDR3 has 12 residues. V dropped 7 bases and J dropped 5; count of bases not matched to a gene: 4. Germline V lookup: CDR1 SGHNT, CDR2 YYREEE (reference sequence). The CDR3 coding sequence is TGTGCCAGCCAGGGGGCAGGATATGGCTACACCTTC. This gives the protein CASQGAGYGYTF.

The rearrangement uses TRBV18 and TRBJ2-1; D is perhaps TRBD2 (5 bases). This CDR3 has 14 residues. Per germline, CDR1 KGHSH and CDR2 LQKENI. Trimming cost V 3 bases and J 6 bases, with 12 bases left between them. The chain's CDR3 is CASSPTSRGNEQFF. CDR3 DNA: TGTGCCAGCTCACCGACCAGCCGGGGCAATGAGCAGTTCTTC.

This clone came up a few times. The chain joins TRBV19 to TRBJ1-2, with 11 bases lining up with TRBD1. The CDR3 sequence is 16 residues long. Germline V gene data show CDR1 as LNHDA and CDR2 as SQIVND (reference sequence). V lost 3 bases to trimming and J lost 0 bases; unmatched junction nucleotides: 3. The CDR3 spells CASSMDRGPSNYGYTF. CDR3 coding DNA: TGTGCCAGTAGTATGGACAGGGGGCCTTCTAACTATGGCTACACCTTC.

This sequence joins TRBV28 and TRBJ2-3; 9 bases are shared with TRBD2. Looked up from germline, CDR1 is MDHEN and CDR2 is SYDVKM. J gave up 3 bases and V 5 bases, and 9 bases lay outside the gene matches. This CDR3 contains 16 residues. The CDR3 DNA sequence: TGTGCCAGCAGTGCCTCGGTTCTAGCGGGAACAGATACGCAGTATTTT. Translation gives CASSASVLAGTDTQYF.

This sequence joins TRBV4-1 and TRBJ2-5; 7 nucleotides agree with TRBD1. The CDR3 is 15 residues long. Germline V lookup: CDR1 MGHRA, CDR2 YSYEKL. V trimming: 4 bases; J trimming: 0 bases; junction bases outside the gene matches: 5. In DNA form, the CDR3 reads TGCGCCAGCAGCCTTAGGACAGGCTACCAAGAGACCCAGTACTTC. Translated, it gives CASSLRTGYQETQYF.

The genes are TRBV4-3 and TRBJ2-7, with D perhaps matching TRBD2 (7 bases). Per germline, CDR1 LGHNA and CDR2 YSLEER. V was pared by 3 bases and J by 4 bases, with 16 bases between. The CDR3 sequence is 15 residues long. This chain's CDR3 is CASSHTGMGGYEQYF. DNA of the CDR3: TGCGCCAGCAGCCACACAGGGATGGGAGGGTACGAGCAGTACTTC.

The count of this clone is one. The gene calls are TRBV9 and TRBJ2-7; perhaps TRBD1 as D (6 bases). The ends were cut back, 0 bases at V and 3 bases at J, with 7 bases in the middle. CDR3 length: 13 residues. CDR1 SGDLS and CDR2 YYNGEE come from the germline V gene. Written as DNA, the CDR3 is TGTGCCAGCAGCGTAGGGGACAACTACGAGCAGTACTTC. This codes for CASSVGDNYEQYF.

This clone appeared a single time. V usage is TRBV28 and J usage is TRBJ2-7, with TRBD1 matching 8 bases. Germline V lookup: CDR1 MDHEN, CDR2 SYDVKM. With 5 bases clipped from V and 4 bases from J, the junction kept 7 bases outside the gene matches. This CDR3 has 14 residues. Written as DNA, the CDR3 is TGTGCCAGCAGTCCCGGGACAGGAGGTTACGAGCAGTACTTC. This sequence encodes CASSPGTGGYEQYF.

This clone was recorded once. The chain couples TRBV29-1 to TRBJ1-4, with D perhaps TRBD1 (5 bases). V lost 3 bases and J 11 bases, leaving 13 bases between the germline ends. This CDR3 contains 12 residues. CDR1 is SQVTM and CDR2 is ANQGSEA in the germline V gene. The CDR3 sequence is CSVEVGGFKLFF. DNA for the CDR3: TGCAGCGTTGAGGTGGGGGGTTTTAAACTGTTTTTT.

This chain links TRBV7-2 with TRBJ2-3; the match to TRBD2 covers 8 bases. The CDR3 has 16 amino acids. The V gene's germline CDR1 is SGHTA and CDR2 FQGNSA. The J segment lost 6 bases and the V segment lost 1 base, leaving 9 bases of the junction unmatched. In DNA form, the CDR3 reads TGTGCCAGCAGCTTAGGCGGGAGGATGGTGTGGGATACGCAGTATTTT. This sequence encodes CASSLGGRMVWDTQYF. The variable domain in full, with the rest retrieved from reference TRBV7-2 and TRBJ2-3, is GAGVSQSPSNKVTEKGKDVELRCDPISGHTALYWYRQSLGQGLEFLIYFQGNSAPDKSGLPSDRFSAERTGGSVSTLTIQRTQQEDSAVYLCASSLGGRMVWDTQYFGPGTRLTVL.